This entry lists 23 T cell receptor beta chains sequenced from one sample in a study of blood T cell repertoires in COVID-19. Clones were sequenced by immunoSEQ multiplex PCR, and TCRdb holds only the in-frame ones, with some missing. In the table there are roughly 150,000 clones, approximately 85% of which are singletons. The material sequenced was peripheral blood. The origin of the receptors is a man aged 80 or over with COVID-19, enrolled during active disease.

The chain uses TRBV5-1 and TRBJ2-5, with a tentative D call TRBD2 (5 bases). Trimming took 6 bases from V and 3 from J, leaving 12 bases between them. Germline V gives CDR1 SGHRS, CDR2 YFSETQ. The CDR3 sequence is 13 residues long. The CDR3 sequence: CASTKLGEETQYF. DNA for the CDR3: TGCGCCAGCACTAAATTGGGAGAAGAGACCCAGTACTTC.

This clone turned up a few times. The chain's CDR3 is CASSALQGAGGYTF. The CDR3, as DNA: TGTGCCAGCAGCGCATTACAGGGGGCGGGTGGCTACACCTTC. The chain uses TRBV9 and TRBJ1-2, with 9 bases matching TRBD1. The germline V gene encodes CDR1 SGDLS and CDR2 YYNGEE. V was pared by 3 bases and J by 7 bases, with 7 bases of the junction left unmatched. This CDR3 spans 14 amino acids.

This clone has just one count. The rearrangement uses TRBV4-1 and TRBJ1-6; the D gene is possibly TRBD1 (5 bases). V gave up 0 bases and J gave up 4 bases, with 13 bases separating them. Germline CDR1 reads MGHRA; CDR2 reads YSYEKL. This CDR3 comprises 17 residues. CDR3 in amino acids: CASSQDPKGTYNSPLHF. CDR3 DNA sequence: TGCGCCAGCAGCCAAGATCCCAAAGGGACTTATAATTCACCCCTCCACTTT.

The V call is TRBV4-1, the J call TRBJ2-5; TRBD2 might be the D (7 bases). Trimming took 1 base from V and 5 from J, leaving 14 bases between them. The CDR3 runs to 15 residues. CDR1 and CDR2 (germline): MGHRA, YSYEKL. CDR3: CASSQGGGGPETQYF. CDR3 coding DNA: TGCGCCAGCAGCCAAGGAGGGGGGGGGCCTGAGACCCAGTACTTC.

This clone turned up a few times. The chain joins TRBV19 to TRBJ1-1; D might be TRBD1 (5 bases). This CDR3 spans 14 amino acids. CDR1 is LNHDA and CDR2 is SQIVND in the germline V gene (reference sequence). V was trimmed by 0 bases and J by 11 bases, leaving 16 bases between them. CDR3 bases: TGTGCCAGTAGTATAGACGCAGGCCGGGGGGGGGCTTTCTTT. It yields the protein CASSIDAGRGGAFF.

The chain recombines TRBV2 with TRBJ1-1, with D hard to call. Germline V lookup: CDR1 SNHLY, CDR2 FYNNEI. V was shortened by 4 bases and J by 4 bases, with 19 bases between the two germline ends. This CDR3 contains 16 residues. In nucleotides, the CDR3 is TGTGCCAGCAGTGGGGCGTTTCTGGTGGGTGGCACTGAAGCTTTCTTT. Translation: CASSGAFLVGGTEAFF.

The V and J genes are TRBV10-1 and TRBJ2-5, with 9 bases lining up with TRBD2. Trimming took 0 bases from V and 6 from J; bases not matched to a gene: 8. This CDR3 has 16 amino acids. Germline CDR1 reads WNHNN; CDR2 reads SYGVQD (reference sequence). The CDR3 DNA reads TGCGCCAGCAGTGAGTCGTTAGCGGGGGCGGGGAAGACCCAGTACTTC. Encoded protein: CASSESLAGAGKTQYF.

The rearrangement uses TRBV4-1 and TRBJ2-2; TRBD2 is a possible D gene (6 bases). The CDR3 length is 15 residues. The germline V and J ends were trimmed by 3 bases and 7 bases, with 15 bases remaining between them. Looked up from germline, CDR1 is MGHRA and CDR2 is YSYEKL. For the CDR3, the DNA is TGCGCCAGCAGCCAGGCTGCGGGGTTGGGCGGGGAGCTGTTTTTT. Translation: CASSQAAGLGGELFF.

V is TRBV7-8 and J is TRBJ1-1; D not resolved. Trimming took 1 base from V and 1 from J, leaving 10 bases between them. CDR1 is SGHVS, CDR2 FQNEAQ, per germline. This CDR3 is 15 amino acids long. The chain's CDR3 is CASSLGSGSNTEAFF. As DNA, the CDR3 is TGTGCCAGCAGCTTAGGCTCGGGGTCGAACACTGAAGCTTTCTTT. Filled out from reference TRBV7-8 and TRBJ1-1, the complete variable domain reads GAGVSQSPRYKVAKRGQDVALRCDPISGHVSLFWYQQALGQGPEFLTYFQNEAQLDKSGLPSDRFFAERPEGSVSTLKIQRTQQEDSAVYLCASSLGSGSNTEAFFGQGTRLTVV.

A word on this clone: This sample includes further DNA sequences coding for the same CDR3. V gene TRBV18 combines with J gene TRBJ1-5, with TRBD1 matching over 7 bases. Per the germline V gene, CDR1 is KGHSH and CDR2 is LQKENI. CDR3 length equals 13 residues. V shed 3 bases and J 5 bases; nucleotides not matched to a gene: 1. The CDR3 region has the DNA TGTGCCAGCTCACCGCAGGGGGATCAGCCCCAGCATTTT. It encodes CASSPQGDQPQHF.

The chain recombines TRBV7-2 with TRBJ1-2, with D possibly TRBD1 on 5 matching bases. CDR1 is SGHTA and CDR2 is FQGNSA in the germline V gene. The CDR3 covers 14 residues. The V and J ends lost 5 bases and 3 bases respectively, with 13 bases between them. This CDR3 reads CASSVDSLYYGYTF. CDR3 nucleotide sequence: TGTGCCAGCAGCGTAGACAGTCTCTACTATGGCTACACCTTC.

The chain employs TRBV7-3 and TRBJ1-1; D is undetermined. This CDR3 region has 14 residues. Trimming removed 3 bases at V and 4 bases at J, with 12 bases between. Germline V gene lookup returns CDR1 SGHTA and CDR2 FQGTGA. CDR3 bases: TGTGCCAGCAGCTTCCCCGGGTTGGGCACTGAAGCTTTCTTT. Amino acids: CASSFPGLGTEAFF. The whole variable domain, remainder taken from reference TRBV7-3 and TRBJ1-1, is GAGVSQTPSNKVTEKGKYVELRCDPISGHTALYWYRQSLGQGPEFLIYFQGTGAADDSGLPNDRFFAVRPEGSVSTLKIQRTERGDSAVYLCASSFPGLGTEAFFGQGTRLTVV.

In this sample, this clone turned up once. This sequence joins TRBV9 and TRBJ1-3; weak D call: TRBD1 (5 bases). Looked up from germline, CDR1 is SGDLS and CDR2 is YYNGEE. V dropped 5 bases and J dropped 0 bases, with 21 bases sitting between them. This CDR3 is 18 amino acids long. CDR3 residues: CASSETGGGINSGNTIYF. In DNA form, the CDR3 reads TGTGCCAGCAGTGAGACGGGGGGTGGCATTAACTCTGGAAACACCATATATTTT.

The genes are TRBV5-4 and TRBJ2-3, with 8 bases aligning to TRBD2. Germline assignment: CDR1 SGHNT and CDR2 YYREEE (reference sequence). The CDR3 spans 15 residues. V lost 3 bases and J lost 1; bases outside the gene matches: 4. CDR3 in amino acids: CASSSLAVRTDTQYF. DNA for the CDR3: TGTGCCAGCAGCTCACTAGCGGTGCGCACAGATACGCAGTATTTT.

V gene TRBV29-1 combines with J gene TRBJ1-2, with TRBD1 matching over 8 bases. Germline V CDR1 and CDR2: SQVTM, ANQGSEA. Trimming at V came to 1 base and at J to 3 bases, leaving 7 bases not matched to a gene. CDR3 size: 15 residues. CDR3 region: CSVEGRRGRDYGYTF. The CDR3, as DNA: TGCAGCGTTGAAGGCCGCAGGGGGCGCGACTATGGCTACACCTTC. Together with reference TRBV29-1 and TRBJ1-2, the CDR3 gives the full variable domain: SAVISQKPSRDICQRGTSLTIQCQVDSQVTMMFWYRQQPGQSLTLIATANQGSEATYESGFVIDKFPISRPNLTFSTLTVSNMSPEDSSIYLCSVEGRRGRDYGYTFGSGTRLTVV.

The chain joins TRBV9 to TRBJ1-2; D possibly corresponds to TRBD1 (6 bases). This CDR3 has 15 residues. V lost 6 bases, J lost 1 base, and 16 bases lay in between. From germline, CDR1 is SGDLS and CDR2 YYNGEE. CDR3 amino acids: CASNLGQSSNYGYTF. The CDR3 DNA reads as TGTGCCAGCAACCTAGGACAGTCCAGTAACTATGGCTACACCTTC.

The chain combines TRBV3-1 (or the pseudogene TRBV3-2) with TRBJ1-5; TRBD1 matches at 7 bases. Trimming cost V 0 bases and J 1 base; bases outside gene matches: 0. The CDR3 sequence is 15 residues long. CDR1 LGHDT and CDR2 YNNKEL come from the germline V gene (reference sequence). Here the CDR3 DNA reads TGTGCCAGCAGCCAAGAACAGGGGAGCAATCAGCCCCAGCATTTT. This sequence encodes CASSQEQGSNQPQHF.

V gene TRBV5-5 combines with J gene TRBJ2-1; D is unresolved. Germline V gene data show CDR1 as SGHKS and CDR2 as YYEKEE (reference sequence). Trimming stripped 2 bases from V and 5 bases from J, with 8 bases between. This CDR3 is 13 amino acids long. The CDR3 is CASSFRGDNEQFF. The CDR3, as DNA: TGTGCCAGCAGCTTTAGAGGAGACAATGAGCAGTTCTTC.

This clone was counted between two and nine times. The genes are TRBV2 and TRBJ1-4, with 7 positions matching TRBD1. Trimming took 9 bases from V and 7 from J; bases not matched to a gene: 11. CDR3 length: 14 residues. Looked up from germline, CDR1 is SNHLY and CDR2 is FYNNEI. This CDR3 is CASNRGNYGEKLFF. CDR3 DNA sequence: TGTGCCAGTAACAGGGGAAATTATGGTGAAAAACTGTTTTTT.

The chain combines TRBV28 with TRBJ1-6; D might be TRBD1 (6 bases). CDR1 MDHEN and CDR2 SYDVKM come from the germline V gene. This CDR3 is 14 amino acids long. V was shortened by 2 bases and J by 7 bases, with 9 bases between the two germline ends. CDR3 nucleotide sequence: TGTGCCAGCAGTTTAACAGGGACCAATTCACCCCTCCACTTT. Translating gives CASSLTGTNSPLHF.

The chain carries TRBV19 and TRBJ1-5; no definite D call. This CDR3 is built from 14 residues. The V gene's germline CDR1 is LNHDA and CDR2 SQIVND (reference sequence). Trimming shortened V by 6 bases and J by 8 bases, and 17 bases separated the two germline ends. The CDR3 spells CASRTGGVLEPQHF. The CDR3, as DNA: TGTGCCAGTAGGACCGGCGGGGTTTTAGAGCCCCAGCATTTT.

The chain couples TRBV28 to TRBJ2-6, with D maybe TRBD1 (5 bases). The V gene lost 6 bases and the J gene lost 3 bases, with 15 bases spanning the gap. CDR1 is MDHEN, CDR2 SYDVKM, per germline. The CDR3 spans 16 residues. The CDR3 loop reads CASSPRWTYGANVLTF. As DNA, the CDR3 is TGTGCCAGCAGCCCTCGGTGGACATATGGGGCCAACGTCCTGACTTTC.

V usage is TRBV6-6 and J usage is TRBJ2-7; no clear D gene. V lost 4 bases and J 3 bases, leaving 10 bases between the germline ends. CDR3 length equals 13 residues. Germline V gene lookup returns CDR1 MNHNY and CDR2 SVGAGI (reference sequence). CDR3 nucleotide sequence: TGTGCCAGCAGTTCTAACAGTAACTACGAGCAGTACTTC. Protein sequence: CASSSNSNYEQYF.